The entry below describes one T cell receptor beta chain. PCR used 60 Vbeta primers and 13 Jbeta primers. Sequenced by immunoSEQ multiplex PCR; TCRdb stores in-frame clones only, minus some. The repertoire holds about 120,000 clones, with 75% to 90% as singletons. The entry originates in a study of cytomegalovirus exposure and HLA in healthy donors. The CDR3 is made up of 15 amino acids. Germline V gene data show CDR1 as GTSNPN and CDR2 as SVGIG (reference sequence). Trimming pared 0 bases from V and 0 bases from J, leaving 11 bases between. Healthy bone marrow donors supplied every sample. At collection, donors were nominally healthy, but unrecorded immune exposures were probable.

The V gene is TRBV30, the J gene TRBJ1-1; a possible D gene is TRBD1 (6 bases). The origin of this receptor is a man under 40 in good health and CMV-seronegative. The sequenced sample consisted of PBMCs. The CDR3 DNA follows: TGTGCCTGGAGTGTACGAGACAGGTTGAACACTGAAGCTTTCTTT. This encodes CAWSVRDRLNTEAFF.